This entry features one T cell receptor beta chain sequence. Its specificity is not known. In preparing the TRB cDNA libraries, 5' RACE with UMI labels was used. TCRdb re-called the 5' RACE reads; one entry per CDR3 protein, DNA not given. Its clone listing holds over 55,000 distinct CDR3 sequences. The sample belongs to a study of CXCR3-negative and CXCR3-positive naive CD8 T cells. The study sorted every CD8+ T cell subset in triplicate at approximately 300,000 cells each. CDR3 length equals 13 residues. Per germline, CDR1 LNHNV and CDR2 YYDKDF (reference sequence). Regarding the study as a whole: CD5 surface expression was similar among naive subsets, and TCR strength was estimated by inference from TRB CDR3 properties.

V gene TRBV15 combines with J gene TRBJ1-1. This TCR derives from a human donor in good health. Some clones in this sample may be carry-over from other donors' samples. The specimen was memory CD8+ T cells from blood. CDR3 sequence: CATSRDLLSEAFF.